Shown below are 26 T cell receptor beta chains from a single sample sequenced in a study of blood T cells in healthy people across ages (dated by TCRdb to the mid-2010s). Library preparation was by 5' RACE. The data were produced on an Illumina HiSeq 2500. A second 7 to 11 cycle PCR used a sample-barcoded 5' primer and a J-beta primer mix. TCRdb reworked the public reads: Q25 trimming with fastp, MiXCR clone assembly, productive beta chains retained. Records with the same CDR3 protein are collapsed into one entry carrying the most frequent genes and DNA. The sample profile shows approximately 1,000,000 distinct CDR3 sequences; about two fifths of them were found once. The ten largest make up around 14% of the sample. Source material: blood. The receptor source for this set is a man aged 18 to 30 in good health.

As for this clonotype: Because it lacks the conserved phenylalanine or tryptophan at the end, this CDR3 is likely a read error. The chain joins TRBV5-1 to TRBJ2-5; D ambiguous. The J call may be wrong; the DNA end is better matched by TRBJ2-7. The CDR3 runs to 13 residues. The germline V gene has CDR1 SGHRS and CDR2 YFSETQ. CDR3 sequence reads: CASSLAVPNEQYY. In DNA form, the CDR3 reads TGCGCCAGCAGCTTGGCAGTTCCCAACGAGCAGTACTAC.

The rearrangement uses TRBV20-1 and TRBJ2-3; the D is unclear. The V end lost 2 bases, the J end lost 0 bases, and 21 bases lay between the germline ends. CDR3 length equals 18 residues. CDR1 is DFQATT and CDR2 is SNEGSKA in the germline V gene (reference sequence). The CDR3 reads CSARRLLGQISSTDTQYF. DNA for the CDR3: TGCAGTGCTAGAAGGCTGTTGGGTCAGATATCTAGCACAGATACGCAGTATTTT.

The chain employs TRBV25-1 and TRBJ2-2; D may correspond to TRBD1 or TRBD2 (5 bases each). V lost 8 bases to trimming and J lost 0 bases, with 10 bases between them. Germline loops: CDR1 MGHDK, CDR2 SYGVNS. This CDR3 spans 14 amino acids. As DNA, the CDR3 is TGTGCCAGCGCCGGGACGGCGAACACCGGGGAGCTGTTTTTT. It codes for CASAGTANTGELFF.

This clonotype was counted ten times or more. The chain links TRBV5-1 to TRBJ1-4; tentatively, D is TRBD1 (5 bases). The CDR3 sequence is 15 residues long. V was trimmed by 1 base and J by 5 bases, leaving 12 bases between them. Germline CDR1 reads SGHRS; CDR2 reads YFSETQ. CDR3 amino acids: CASSLFVGENEKLFF. CDR3 nucleotide sequence: TGCGCCAGCAGCTTGTTCGTAGGGGAGAATGAAAAACTGTTTTTT.

The chain employs TRBV27 and TRBJ1-4; TRBD1 is a possible D gene (5 bases). CDR1 MNHEY and CDR2 SMNVEV come from the germline V gene (reference sequence). The V and J ends lost 0 bases and 4 bases respectively, with 9 bases between them. This CDR3 contains 15 residues. The CDR3 DNA reads as TGTGCCAGCAGTTTATCCGGGGCGGTTAATGAAAAACTGTTTTTT. Translation gives CASSLSGAVNEKLFF.

The rearrangement joins TRBV6-2 or TRBV6-3 to TRBJ1-6; D may be TRBD1 (5 bases). Germline assignment: CDR1 MNHEY and CDR2 SVGEGT. V dropped 9 bases and J dropped 6 bases, with 12 bases sitting between them. The CDR3 contains 13 residues. The CDR3 loop is CASRGDSNSPLHF. DNA of the CDR3: TGTGCCAGTCGCGGAGACAGTAATTCACCCCTCCACTTT.

This sequence joins TRBV5-4 and TRBJ1-1; D remains unclear. The CDR3 is made up of 14 amino acids. The ends were cut back, 5 bases at V and 0 bases at J, with 11 bases in the middle. Germline V CDR1 and CDR2: SGHNT, YYREEE (reference sequence). CDR3 protein: CASRTEKMNTEAFF. CDR3 sequence (DNA): TGTGCCAGCAGGACTGAAAAGATGAACACTGAAGCTTTCTTT.

This clonotype was seen repeatedly, ten times or more. This sequence joins TRBV29-1 and TRBJ1-2, with D unresolved. V gave up 4 bases and J gave up 4 bases, with 13 bases separating them. The CDR3 has 13 residues. CDR1 and CDR2 from the germline V gene are SQVTM and ANQGSEA. The DNA of the CDR3 is TGCAGCGTTGCAGTGGGGTCTGGCTATGGCTACACCTTC. Translation gives CSVAVGSGYGYTF.

This clonotype has only a few counts. The chain links TRBV11-1 to TRBJ1-1; 8 bases align to TRBD1. Germline V gene sequence: CDR1 SGHAT, CDR2 FQDESV (reference sequence). V shed 6 bases, J shed 1 base, and the junction held 4 bases outside the gene matches. The CDR3 is 14 amino acids. The CDR3 nucleotides read TGTGCCAGCAGGCGGGACAGGCAGAACACTGAAGCTTTCTTT. Protein: CASRRDRQNTEAFF.

There are a few counts of this clonotype. V gene TRBV10-3 combines with J gene TRBJ2-6; D might be TRBD2 (6 bases). Trimming took off 5 bases at V and 3 bases at J, with 11 bases between the two ends. In germline, CDR1 is ENHRY, CDR2 SYGVKD. This CDR3 comprises 15 residues. CDR3 sequence (DNA): TGTGCCATCAGTAAACAGGAGGGTGGGGCCAACGTCCTGACTTTC. This translates into CAISKQEGGANVLTF.

Concerning this clonotype: A much larger clone differs by one base, so this may be a read error. The chain is built from TRBV7-2 and TRBJ1-1; D ambiguous. From germline, CDR1 is SGHTA and CDR2 FQGNSA. This CDR3 region has 13 residues. CDR3 sequence reads: CASSLWENTEGFF. The DNA for the CDR3 is TGTGCCAGCAGCTTATGGGAGAACACTGAAGGTTTCTTT. The full variable domain, in which reference TRBV7-2 and TRBJ1-1 provide the parts outside the CDR3, is GAGVSQSPSNKVTEKGKDVELRCDPISGHTALYWYRQSLGQGLEFLIYFQGNSAPDKSGLPSDRFSAERTGGSVSTLTIQRTQQEDSAVYLCASSLWENTEGFFGQGTRLTVV.

On this clonotype: The junction departs from the called germline gene at one end, perhaps through a read error. The gene calls are TRBV3-1 and TRBJ1-2, with TRBD1 as a possible D gene (6 bases). The germline V gene has CDR1 LGHDT and CDR2 YNNKEL (reference sequence). This CDR3 comprises 15 residues. The CDR3 sequence is CASSQGQPPRYGYTF. As DNA, the CDR3 is TGTGCCAGCAGTCAAGGACAGCCACCCCGCTATGGCTACACCTTC.

This clonotype appeared a few times. The chain links TRBV6-5 to TRBJ1-2, with 7 nucleotides matching TRBD1. CDR3 length: 13 amino acids. Trimming removed 6 bases from V and 3 bases from J; junction bases left unmatched: 4. Germline CDR1 MNHEY, CDR2 SVGAGI. This CDR3 reads CASRSGTDYGYTF. As DNA, the CDR3 is TGTGCCAGCAGATCCGGGACAGACTATGGCTACACCTTC.

The chain links TRBV20-1 to TRBJ2-1; 9 positions match TRBD2. Germline CDR1 is DFQATT and CDR2 is SNEGSKA (reference sequence). CDR3 size: 15 residues. V lost 3 bases and J lost 4; bases outside the gene matches: 7. CDR3 residues: CSASPRLAEYNEQFF. CDR3 sequence (DNA): TGCAGTGCTAGCCCAAGACTAGCGGAGTACAATGAGCAGTTCTTC.

This clonotype was picked up many times. The J gene is TRBJ1-5, the V gene TRBV20-1, with 8 nucleotides matching TRBD1. The CDR3 covers 13 residues. Germline lookup yields CDR1 DFQATT and CDR2 SNEGSKA (reference sequence). V trimming: 3 bases; J trimming: 5 bases; junction bases outside the gene matches: 3. The CDR3 DNA reads as TGCAGTGCTAGTCGGGACAGGTATCAGCCCCAGCATTTT. Its translation is CSASRDRYQPQHF.

As to this clonotype: An end of the junction does not agree with germline; a read error may underlie this. This chain uses TRBV5-1 with TRBJ1-2; perhaps TRBD1 as D (6 bases). The CDR3 consists of 14 residues. Germline V gives CDR1 SGHRS, CDR2 YFSETQ. The CDR3 DNA follows: TGCGCCAACAGCTTGTGGACAGCAACCTATGGCTACACCTTC. This codes for CANSLWTATYGYTF.

This clonotype showed up just a few times. The V and J genes are TRBV4-3 and TRBJ2-1; no clear D gene. The CDR3 has 16 amino acids. V was clipped by 6 bases and J by 0 bases, with 15 bases between them. The germline V gene has CDR1 LGHNA and CDR2 YSLEER. The DNA for the CDR3 is TGCGCCAGCAGAGCTAGGACCACGAGCTCCTACAATGAGCAGTTCTTC. This gives the protein CASRARTTSSYNEQFF.

The V call is TRBV5-6, the J call TRBJ2-7; tentatively, D is TRBD2 (5 bases). Between the trimmed V and J ends, which lost 3 bases and 1 base, there was a span of 14 bases. Germline V CDR1 and CDR2: SGHDT, YYEEEE. CDR3 length equals 15 residues. The DNA of the CDR3 is TGTGCCAGCAGCTACTGGGAGCGAATGTCCTACGAGCAGTACTTC. It is translated as CASSYWERMSYEQYF.

On this clonotype: The junction departs from the called germline gene at one end, perhaps through a read error. The chain carries TRBV6-1 and TRBJ2-3; 7 bases map to TRBD1. CDR1 and CDR2 (germline): MNHNS, SASEGT. CDR3 length: 16 residues. The CDR3 DNA reads as TGTGCCAGCCTGGGGACAGCCGACAGATACACAGATACGCAGTACTTT. Amino acids: CASLGTADRYTDTQYF.

This clonotype has just a few counts. The genes are TRBV28 and TRBJ2-7; 11 bases match TRBD2. This CDR3 contains 15 residues. In germline, CDR1 is MDHEN, CDR2 SYDVKM. Trimming took 6 bases from V and 1 from J; bases not matched to a gene: 5. The CDR3 loop reads CASSPGLAGSYEQYF. DNA for the CDR3: TGTGCCAGCAGCCCTGGACTAGCGGGTTCCTACGAGCAGTACTTC.

J is TRBJ1-1 and V is TRBV5-5; 7 bases fit TRBD1. This CDR3 region has 17 residues. Germline V gene lookup returns CDR1 SGHKS and CDR2 YYEKEE (reference sequence). V trimming: 0 bases; J trimming: 10 bases; junction bases outside the gene matches: 18. In DNA form, the CDR3 reads TGTGCCAGCAGCTTGGAGACAGGGAGGGAAATCCCCCGGAGAGCTTTCTTT. Translated, it gives CASSLETGREIPRRAFF.

This chain links TRBV7-8 with TRBJ2-5, with D tentatively TRBD1 (5 bases). The assigned J gene may be wrong: the sequence end matches TRBJ2-7 better. Germline-derived CDR1 and CDR2 are SGHVS and FQNEAQ. The CDR3 has 16 amino acids. CDR3 protein: CASSLAGPEILYEQYF. DNA for the CDR3: TGTGCCAGCAGCTTAGCGGGGCCAGAGATCCTTTACGAGCAGTACTTC.

This clonotype was observed a few times. The V and J genes are TRBV7-2 and TRBJ1-2, with D perhaps TRBD1 (5 bases). The ends were cut back, 4 bases at V and 5 bases at J, with 17 bases in the middle. From germline, CDR1 is SGHTA and CDR2 FQGNSA. The CDR3 totals 15 residues. The CDR3 DNA follows: TGTGCCAGCAGCTCACGCCTCAGGGATAATTATGGCTACACCTTC. Residues: CASSSRLRDNYGYTF.

This sequence joins TRBV27 and TRBJ2-7; D call uncertain. CDR1 is MNHEY and CDR2 is SMNVEV in the germline V gene (reference sequence). The V end was cut by 3 bases, the J end by 3 bases, with 6 bases between. The CDR3 is 12 residues long. In DNA form, the CDR3 reads TGTGCCAGCAGTTTTGGCTTCTACGAGCAGTACTTC. Its translation is CASSFGFYEQYF.

The chain couples TRBV6-2 or TRBV6-3 to TRBJ2-5; D gene uncertain. TRBJ2-7 explains the end of the DNA better; the J call may be wrong. The CDR3 runs to 13 residues. Germline CDR1 MNHEY, CDR2 SVGEGT. CDR3 amino acids: CASSPGGFREQYF. CDR3 in DNA: TGTGCCAGCAGCCCAGGTGGGTTCCGCGAGCAGTACTTC.

This clonotype has just a few counts. The rearrangement uses TRBV9 and TRBJ2-3, with D maybe TRBD2 (7 bases). CDR1 and CDR2 from the germline V gene are SGDLS and YYNGEE. This CDR3 is 15 amino acids long. V was pared by 2 bases and J by 6 bases, with 16 bases between. CDR3 DNA: TGTGCCAGCAGCGTCCTTTCAGGGGAGGGCGATACGCAGTATTTT. As protein: CASSVLSGEGDTQYF.